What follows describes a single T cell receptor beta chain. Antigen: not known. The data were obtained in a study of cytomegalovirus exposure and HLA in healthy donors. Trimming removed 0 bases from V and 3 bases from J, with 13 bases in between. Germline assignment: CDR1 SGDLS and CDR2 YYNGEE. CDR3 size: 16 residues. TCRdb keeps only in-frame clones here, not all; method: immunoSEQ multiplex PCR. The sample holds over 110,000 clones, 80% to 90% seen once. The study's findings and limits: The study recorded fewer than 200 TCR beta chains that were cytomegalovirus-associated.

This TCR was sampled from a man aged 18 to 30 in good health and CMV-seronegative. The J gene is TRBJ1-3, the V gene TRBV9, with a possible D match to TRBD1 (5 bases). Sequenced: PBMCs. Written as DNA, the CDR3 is TGTGCCAGCAGCGTAGCTCAGGGAGGTCGTGGAAACACCATATATTTT. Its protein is CASSVAQGGRGNTIYF.